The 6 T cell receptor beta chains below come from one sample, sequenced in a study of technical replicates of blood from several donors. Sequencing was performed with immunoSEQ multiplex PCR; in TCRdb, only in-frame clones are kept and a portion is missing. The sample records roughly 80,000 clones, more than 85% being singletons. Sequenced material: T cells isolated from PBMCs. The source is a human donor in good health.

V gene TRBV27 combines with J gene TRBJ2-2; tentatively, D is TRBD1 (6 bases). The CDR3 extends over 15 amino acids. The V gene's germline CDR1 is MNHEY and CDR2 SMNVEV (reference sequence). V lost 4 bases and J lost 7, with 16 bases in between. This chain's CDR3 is CASSWGTKANGELFF. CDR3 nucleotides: TGTGCCAGCAGTTGGGGGACAAAAGCCAACGGGGAGCTGTTTTTT.

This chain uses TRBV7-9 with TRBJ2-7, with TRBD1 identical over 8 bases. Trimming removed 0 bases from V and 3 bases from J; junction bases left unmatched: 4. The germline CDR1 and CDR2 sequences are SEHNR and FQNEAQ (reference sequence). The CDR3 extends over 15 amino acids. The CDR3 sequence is CASSLAPGTGYEQYF. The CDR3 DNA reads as TGTGCCAGCAGCTTAGCACCCGGGACAGGCTACGAGCAGTACTTC. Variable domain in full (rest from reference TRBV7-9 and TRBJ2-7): DTGVSQNPRHKITKRGQNVTFRCDPISEHNRLYWYRQTLGQGPEFLTYFQNEAQLEKSRLLSDRFSAERPKGSFSTLEIQRTEQGDSAMYLCASSLAPGTGYEQYFGPGTRLTVT.

As DNA, the CDR3 is TGTGCCAGCAGCCCGGCGGGACTAGCGGGGAACAATGAGCAGTTCTTC. Translating it yields CASSPAGLAGNNEQFF. This chain links TRBV13 with TRBJ2-1; 13 bases match TRBD2. CDR3 length equals 16 residues. The trim removed 5 bases at V and 5 bases at J, leaving 6 bases unmatched. Germline V gene data show CDR1 as PRHDT and CDR2 as FYEKMQ (reference sequence). Complete variable domain (other parts from reference TRBV13 and TRBJ2-1): AAGVIQSPRHLIKEKRETATLKCYPIPRHDTVYWYQQGPGQDPQFLISFYEKMQSDKGSIPDRFSAQQFSDYHSELNMSSLELGDSALYFCASSPAGLAGNNEQFFGPGTRLTVL.

The CDR3 is CASSLEGGRYQETQYF. The CDR3 region has the DNA TGTGCCAGCAGCTTAGAAGGCGGGAGGTACCAAGAGACCCAGTACTTC. The rearrangement joins TRBV7-9 to TRBJ2-5; 8 bases are shared with TRBD2. The germline gives CDR1 SEHNR, CDR2 FQNEAQ (reference sequence). The CDR3 consists of 16 residues. V was clipped by 1 base and J by 0 bases; unmatched bases: 4.

The DNA for the CDR3 is TGTGCCATCAGTGAGTCGGGACAGCTCCGCGGCATGGCCCAGCATTTT. It encodes CAISESGQLRGMAQHF. The rearrangement joins TRBV10-3 to TRBJ1-5, with 7 bases identical to TRBD1. Germline trimming cut 0 bases from V and 11 bases from J; bases unmatched to any gene: 13. The CDR3 is 16 residues long. The V gene's germline CDR1 is ENHRY and CDR2 SYGVKD.

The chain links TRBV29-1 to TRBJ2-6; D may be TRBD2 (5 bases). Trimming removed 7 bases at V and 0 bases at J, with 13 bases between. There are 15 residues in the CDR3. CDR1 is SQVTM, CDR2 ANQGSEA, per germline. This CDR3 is CSAGSILSGANVLTF. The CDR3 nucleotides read TGCAGCGCGGGGTCCATACTCTCTGGGGCCAACGTCCTGACTTTC.